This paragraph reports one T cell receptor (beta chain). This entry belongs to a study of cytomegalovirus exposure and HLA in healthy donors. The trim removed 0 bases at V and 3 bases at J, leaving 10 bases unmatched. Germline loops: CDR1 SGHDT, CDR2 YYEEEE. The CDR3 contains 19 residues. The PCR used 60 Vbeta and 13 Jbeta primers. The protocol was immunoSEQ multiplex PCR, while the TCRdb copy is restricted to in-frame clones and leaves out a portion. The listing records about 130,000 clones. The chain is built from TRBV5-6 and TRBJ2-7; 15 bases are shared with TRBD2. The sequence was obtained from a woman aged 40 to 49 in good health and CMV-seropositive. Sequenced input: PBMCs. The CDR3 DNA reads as TGTGCCAGCAGCTTGGCACGGACTAGCGGGAGGGCCAAATACTACGAGCAGTACTTC. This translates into CASSLARTSGRAKYYEQYF.